This T cell receptor beta chain was sequenced for a study of CD8+ T cells in alopecia areata. Overall study findings and caveats: Tofacitinib delivered significant drops in scalp clonality and in expanded CD8+ clones among the top 100.

The treatment is: oral pan-JAK inhibitor, 5-10 mg twice daily. Once RNA had been extracted, it was reverse transcribed into cDNA to act as the sequencing template. Using immunoSEQ multiplex PCR, the repertoire was profiled, and TCRdb retains in-frame clones only, with some absent. The sample has about 180,000 clones, roughly 60% seen once; the top ten hold roughly 17%. Trimming pared 6 bases from V and 5 bases from J, leaving 10 bases between. Germline V lookup: CDR1 MNHEY, CDR2 SVGAGI. CDR3 length: 13 residues. Comments on this clone: Its antigen is unknown.

Sequenced material: CD4+ T cells sorted from blood, taken at approximately week 60, from a patient treated with tofacitinib. This TCR derives from a human donor with alopecia areata. The chain uses TRBV6-5 and TRBJ1-4; D ambiguous. CDR3 in amino acids: CASRRLQNEKLFF. The CDR3 DNA follows: TGTGCCAGCAGAAGACTCCAGAATGAAAAACTGTTTTTT.